This T cell receptor beta chain was identified in a study of esophageal squamous cell carcinoma under preoperative chemotherapy (dated by TCRdb to 2016 to 2019). Regarding the study in general: The study profiled TCR repertoires of both peripheral blood T cells and tumor-infiltrating lymphocytes. The study examined the effect of paclitaxel-nedaplatin chemotherapy on T-cell receptor repertoires in patients with esophageal squamous cell carcinoma. About 5 patients with primary esophageal squamous cell carcinoma were included in the cohort. Repertoires were compared between samples taken before and after paclitaxel-nedaplatin therapy. Study-wide findings and limitations: Post-treatment tumor-infiltrating lymphocytes appeared partly derived from peripheral T cells migrating into the tumor, not solely from local clonal changes. A small cohort was used, with only four or five patients with esophageal squamous cell carcinoma being analyzed. Paclitaxel-nedaplatin therapy induced immediate and substantial clonotype frequency changes, with contraction more likely among abundant clones than amplification. After chemotherapy, peripheral T cells showed a significant rise in TCR diversity, whereas tumor-infiltrating lymphocytes did not.

V and J are trimmed by 4 bases and 9 bases, and the gene matches miss 14 bases of the junction. CDR1 is given as MNHNS and CDR2 as SASEGT, both from the germline V gene. The CDR3 comprises 16 residues, both ends counted. Only CDR3 DNA remains: 48 bases, in frame from the first base. Reading the label with the study, this specimen's time point is: after preoperative PTX-NDP chemotherapy. Paclitaxel-nedaplatin was administered to patients as preoperative chemotherapy before surgery. A remark on this clonotype: Its cognate antigen has yet to be identified. The CDR3 ends on some other residue instead of the conserved phenylalanine or tryptophan, so this is likely a read error.

Library preparation was by PCR. TCRdb lists the instrument as HiSeq X Ten. High-throughput sequencing was used to characterize the TCR repertoires. TCRdb passed the public sequencing reads through fastp at Q25 and MiXCR, retaining productive beta sequences. Rows are unified per CDR3 protein, each entry keeping the most common DNA and genes. The sample yields over a thousand distinct CDR3 sequences; 29% were counted once. The ten largest account for more than 20% of the sample. This clonotype was obtained from a human donor with esophageal squamous cell carcinoma. The donor label of this sample is uncertain. The chain is assembled from TRBV6-1 and TRBJ2-2; 7 central nucleotides agree with TRBD2. This sample was taken from a patient given preoperative chemotherapy. The sequence in DNA is TGTGCCAGCAGTGCCCCCCAGGGCGGGAGTTACCGGGAGCTGTTTGTT. Its amino acids are CASSAPQGGSYRELFV.